Listed below are T cell receptor beta chains from one sample, sequenced in a study of shared clonotypes between healthy human individuals. Profiled with immunoSEQ multiplex PCR; TCRdb holds only in-frame clones, not every one. The table lists some 450,000 clones, around 77% of them singletons, with approximately 12% in the top ten. The sequenced sample was PBMCs. The origin of the receptors is a woman in her thirties or forties in good health. Some clones in this sample may be carry-over from other donors' samples. Each CDR3 is given with its conserved first and last residue. The order of the fields is J gene, clone size, D gene, V gene, CDR3 protein, CDR3 DNA. A D gene is named only where the DNA matches it firmly. Only some rows state a clone size, as once, few, many or a class for expanded clones.

j_gene: TRBJ2-3; abundance: .; d_gene: .; v_gene: TRBV30; CDR3aa: CAWSIGGSTDTQYF; CDR3nt: TGTGCCTGGAGTATTGGCGGCAGCACAGATACGCAGTATTTT
j_gene: TRBJ2-1; abundance: .; d_gene: .; v_gene: TRBV9; CDR3aa: CASSASVSSYNEQFF; CDR3nt: TGTGCCAGCAGCGCTAGCGTGAGCTCCTACAATGAGCAGTTCTTC
j_gene: TRBJ2-1; abundance: .; d_gene: .; v_gene: TRBV6-5; CDR3aa: CASSRDNGEQFF; CDR3nt: TGTGCCAGCAGCCGGGACAACGGTGAGCAGTTCTTC
j_gene: TRBJ2-7; abundance: .; d_gene: .; v_gene: TRBV11-3; CDR3aa: CASSIFSSGQQYF; CDR3nt: TGTGCCAGCAGTATATTCTCCTCCGGACAGCAGTACTTC
j_gene: TRBJ2-6; abundance: .; d_gene: .; v_gene: TRBV4-1; CDR3aa: CASSQGGARTGANVLTF; CDR3nt: TGCGCCAGCAGTCAAGGGGGGGCTCGAACTGGGGCCAACGTCCTGACTTTC
j_gene: TRBJ1-1; abundance: .; d_gene: .; v_gene: TRBV18; CDR3aa: CASLATAARNTEAFF; CDR3nt: TGTGCCAGCTTAGCAACGGCGGCGCGGAACACTGAAGCTTTCTTT
j_gene: TRBJ2-1; abundance: .; d_gene: .; v_gene: TRBV7-9; CDR3aa: CASSLSVSYGEQFF; CDR3nt: TGTGCCAGCAGCTTATCAGTTAGCTACGGTGAGCAGTTCTTC
j_gene: TRBJ1-2; abundance: many; d_gene: TRBD1; v_gene: TRBV10-3; CDR3aa: CAISSDRVGYGYTF; CDR3nt: TGTGCCATCAGTTCGGACAGGGTAGGCTATGGCTACACCTTC
j_gene: TRBJ1-5; abundance: few; d_gene: .; v_gene: TRBV10-3; CDR3aa: CAISSSRGGNQPQHF; CDR3nt: TGTGCCATCAGTTCCTCTAGGGGGGGGAATCAGCCCCAGCATTTT
j_gene: TRBJ2-1; abundance: .; d_gene: TRBD2; v_gene: TRBV27; CDR3aa: CASRRLAGGINEQFF; CDR3nt: TGTGCCAGCAGGCGACTAGCGGGAGGGATCAATGAGCAGTTCTTC
j_gene: TRBJ2-1; abundance: .; d_gene: .; v_gene: TRBV18; CDR3aa: CASSPDRGNEQFF; CDR3nt: TGTGCCAGCTCACCGGACCGTGGGAATGAGCAGTTCTTC
j_gene: TRBJ2-1; abundance: .; d_gene: .; v_gene: TRBV5-6; CDR3aa: CASSLLDPRGHGQFF; CDR3nt: TGTGCCAGCAGCTTGTTGGACCCCCGCGGTCACGGGCAGTTCTTC
j_gene: TRBJ2-5; abundance: .; d_gene: .; v_gene: TRBV2; CDR3aa: CASSVSGAQETQYF; CDR3nt: TGTGCCAGCAGTGTCTCCGGGGCCCAAGAGACCCAGTACTTC
j_gene: TRBJ1-5; abundance: .; d_gene: .; v_gene: TRBV19; CDR3aa: CASRPTGEGQPQHF; CDR3nt: TGTGCCAGTAGACCTACGGGGGAGGGTCAGCCCCAGCATTTT
j_gene: TRBJ2-3; abundance: few; d_gene: .; v_gene: TRBV19; CDR3aa: CASTLGRTPSTDTQYF; CDR3nt: TGTGCCAGTACCCTGGGACGGACTCCGAGCACAGATACGCAGTATTTT
j_gene: TRBJ1-2; abundance: many; d_gene: TRBD1; v_gene: TRBV4-1; CDR3aa: CASSRQGTNYGYTF; CDR3nt: TGCGCCAGCAGCCGACAGGGGACCAACTATGGCTACACCTTC
j_gene: TRBJ1-1; abundance: .; d_gene: .; v_gene: TRBV5-4; CDR3aa: CASRTGTLNTEAFF; CDR3nt: TGTGCCAGCCGAACCGGGACATTGAACACTGAAGCTTTCTTT
j_gene: TRBJ1-1; abundance: few; d_gene: TRBD1; v_gene: TRBV5-1; CDR3aa: CASSLAGGQGAGAFF; CDR3nt: TGCGCCAGCAGCTTGGCTGGGGGACAGGGAGCGGGAGCTTTCTTT
j_gene: TRBJ1-4; abundance: .; d_gene: .; v_gene: TRBV5-1; CDR3aa: CASSVDREKLFF; CDR3nt: TGCGCCAGCAGCGTAGACAGAGAAAAACTGTTTTTT
j_gene: TRBJ2-7; abundance: .; d_gene: TRBD1; v_gene: TRBV5-6; CDR3aa: CASSQGATGVGYEQYF; CDR3nt: TGTGCCAGCAGCCAAGGTGCTACAGGGGTTGGGTACGAGCAGTACTTC
j_gene: TRBJ2-1; abundance: once; d_gene: .; v_gene: TRBV4-2; CDR3aa: CASSLESAGYNEQFF; CDR3nt: TGTGCCAGCAGCTTGGAATCGGCCGGATACAATGAGCAGTTCTTC
j_gene: TRBJ1-1; abundance: once; d_gene: TRBD1; v_gene: TRBV4-2; CDR3aa: CASSEPFGQGGRNTEAFF; CDR3nt: TGTGCCAGCAGCGAACCCTTTGGACAGGGGGGGCGGAACACTGAAGCTTTCTTT
j_gene: TRBJ1-6; abundance: .; d_gene: .; v_gene: TRBV15; CDR3aa: CATSRDHGAPFPPLHF; CDR3nt: TGTGCCACCAGCAGAGATCATGGAGCCCCCTTCCCACCCCTCCACTTT
j_gene: TRBJ2-5; abundance: .; d_gene: .; v_gene: TRBV5-1; CDR3aa: CASSRGGGPPSQETQYF; CDR3nt: TGCGCCAGCAGCCGGGGAGGGGGGCCGCCTTCCCAAGAGACCCAGTACTTC
j_gene: TRBJ1-2; abundance: .; d_gene: .; v_gene: TRBV29-1; CDR3aa: CSGDLGHYGYTF; CDR3nt: TGCAGCGGTGATCTCGGGCACTATGGCTACACCTTC
j_gene: TRBJ2-1; abundance: .; d_gene: .; v_gene: TRBV29-1; CDR3aa: CSPGAGNGEQFF; CDR3nt: TGCAGCCCGGGGGCAGGGAACGGTGAGCAGTTCTTC